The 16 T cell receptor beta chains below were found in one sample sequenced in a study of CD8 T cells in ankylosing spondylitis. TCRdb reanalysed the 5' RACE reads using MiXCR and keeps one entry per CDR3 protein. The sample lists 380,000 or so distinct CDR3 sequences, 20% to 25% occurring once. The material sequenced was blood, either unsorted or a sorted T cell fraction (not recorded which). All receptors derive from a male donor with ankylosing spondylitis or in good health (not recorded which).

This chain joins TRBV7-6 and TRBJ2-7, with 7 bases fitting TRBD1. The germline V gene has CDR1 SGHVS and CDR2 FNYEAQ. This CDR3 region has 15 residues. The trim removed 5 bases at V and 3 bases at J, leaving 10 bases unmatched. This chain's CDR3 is CASSTNQGQSYEQYF. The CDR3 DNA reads TGTGCCAGCAGCACAAACCAGGGACAGAGCTACGAGCAGTACTTC.

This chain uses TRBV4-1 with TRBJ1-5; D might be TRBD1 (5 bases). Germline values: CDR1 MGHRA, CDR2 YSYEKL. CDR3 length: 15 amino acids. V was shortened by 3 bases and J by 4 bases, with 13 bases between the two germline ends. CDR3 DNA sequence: TGCGCCAGCAGCCAGTCCGGGGCGGATAATCAGCCCCAGCATTTT. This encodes CASSQSGADNQPQHF.

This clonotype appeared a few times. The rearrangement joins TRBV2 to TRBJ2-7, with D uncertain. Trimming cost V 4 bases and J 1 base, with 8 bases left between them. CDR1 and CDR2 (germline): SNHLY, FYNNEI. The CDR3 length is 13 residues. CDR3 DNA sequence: TGTGCCAGCAGTGTGAGTGTATCCTACGAGCAGTACTTC. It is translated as CASSVSVSYEQYF. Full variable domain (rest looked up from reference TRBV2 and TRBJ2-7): EPEVTQTPSHQVTQMGQEVILRCVPISNHLYFYWYRQILGQKVEFLVSFYNNEISEKSEIFDDQFSVERPDGSNFTLKIRSTKLEDSAMYFCASSVSVSYEQYFGPGTRLTVT.

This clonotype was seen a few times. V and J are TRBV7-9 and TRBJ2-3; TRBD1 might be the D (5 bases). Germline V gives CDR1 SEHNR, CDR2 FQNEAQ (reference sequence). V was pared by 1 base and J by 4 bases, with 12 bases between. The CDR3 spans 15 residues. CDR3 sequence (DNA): TGTGCCAGCAGCTTAGGGACAACAGCCTCAGATACGCAGTATTTT. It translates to CASSLGTTASDTQYF.

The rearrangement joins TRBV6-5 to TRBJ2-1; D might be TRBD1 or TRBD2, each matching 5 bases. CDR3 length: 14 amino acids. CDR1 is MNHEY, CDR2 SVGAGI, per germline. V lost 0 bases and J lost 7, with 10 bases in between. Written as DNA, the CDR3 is TGTGCCAGCAGTTACTCGAACGGGGCAAATGAGCAGTTCTTC. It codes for CASSYSNGANEQFF.

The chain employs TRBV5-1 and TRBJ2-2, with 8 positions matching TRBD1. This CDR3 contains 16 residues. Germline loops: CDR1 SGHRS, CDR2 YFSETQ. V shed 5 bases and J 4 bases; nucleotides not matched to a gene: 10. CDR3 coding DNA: TGCGCCAGCAGGCTGGGTGGACAGGGAGGCACCGGGGAGCTGTTTTTT. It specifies CASRLGGQGGTGELFF.

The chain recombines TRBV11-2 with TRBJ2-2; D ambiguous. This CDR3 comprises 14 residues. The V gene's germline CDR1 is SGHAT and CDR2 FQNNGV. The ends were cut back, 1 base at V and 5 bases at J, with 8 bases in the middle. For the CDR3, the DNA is TGTGCCAGCAGCTTAGGGGTGTGGACCGGGGAGCTGTTTTTT. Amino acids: CASSLGVWTGELFF.

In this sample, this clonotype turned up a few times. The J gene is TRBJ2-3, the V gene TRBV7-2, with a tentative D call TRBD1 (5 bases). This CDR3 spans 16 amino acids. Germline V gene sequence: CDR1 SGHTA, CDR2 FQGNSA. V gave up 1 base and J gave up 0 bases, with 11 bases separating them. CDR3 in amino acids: CASSLGLQESTDTQYF. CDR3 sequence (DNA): TGTGCCAGCAGCTTAGGTTTACAGGAGAGCACAGATACGCAGTATTTT.

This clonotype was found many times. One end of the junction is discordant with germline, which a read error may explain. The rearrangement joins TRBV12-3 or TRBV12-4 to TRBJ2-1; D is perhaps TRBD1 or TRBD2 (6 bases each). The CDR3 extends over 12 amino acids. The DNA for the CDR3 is TGTGCCAGCAGCTTAGGGGGGAATGAGCAGTTCTTC. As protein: CASSLGGNEQFF.

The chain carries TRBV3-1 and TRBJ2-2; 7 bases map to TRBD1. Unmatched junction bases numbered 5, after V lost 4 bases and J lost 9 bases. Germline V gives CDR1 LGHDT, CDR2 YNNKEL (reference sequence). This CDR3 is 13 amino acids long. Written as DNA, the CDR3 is TGTGCCAGCAGCCCCCGGGACAGCAGGGAGCTGTTTTTT. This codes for CASSPRDSRELFF.

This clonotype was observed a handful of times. CDR3 DNA: TGTGCCAGCAGCTTAGACTGGGACACCGGGACTAGCGGGGGCCTTCTCACAGATACGCAGTATTTT. Its protein is CASSLDWDTGTSGGLLTDTQYF. V is TRBV11-2 and J is TRBJ2-3; 14 positions match TRBD2. Unmatched junction bases numbered 16, after V lost 0 bases and J lost 2 bases. This CDR3 has 22 residues. Germline-derived CDR1 and CDR2 are SGHAT and FQNNGV.

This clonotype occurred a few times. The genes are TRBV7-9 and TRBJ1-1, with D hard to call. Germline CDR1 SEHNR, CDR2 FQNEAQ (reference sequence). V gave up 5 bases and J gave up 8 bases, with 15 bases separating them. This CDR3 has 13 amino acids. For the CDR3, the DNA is TGTGCCAGCAGCCTACTCCTCGACCTAGAAGCTTTCTTT. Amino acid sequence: CASSLLLDLEAFF.

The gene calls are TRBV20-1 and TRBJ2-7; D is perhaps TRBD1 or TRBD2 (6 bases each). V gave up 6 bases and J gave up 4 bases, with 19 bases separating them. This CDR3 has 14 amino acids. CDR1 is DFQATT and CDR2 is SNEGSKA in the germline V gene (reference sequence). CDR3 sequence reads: CSARGAGGFYEQYF. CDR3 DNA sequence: TGCAGTGCGAGGGGGGCGGGCGGATTTTACGAGCAGTACTTC.

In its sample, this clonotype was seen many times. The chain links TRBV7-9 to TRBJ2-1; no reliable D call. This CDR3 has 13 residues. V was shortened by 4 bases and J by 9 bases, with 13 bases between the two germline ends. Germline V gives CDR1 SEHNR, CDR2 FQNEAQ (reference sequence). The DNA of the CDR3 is TGTGCCAGCAGCTCACTTCGAGATGCTGAGCAGTTCTTC. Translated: CASSSLRDAEQFF.

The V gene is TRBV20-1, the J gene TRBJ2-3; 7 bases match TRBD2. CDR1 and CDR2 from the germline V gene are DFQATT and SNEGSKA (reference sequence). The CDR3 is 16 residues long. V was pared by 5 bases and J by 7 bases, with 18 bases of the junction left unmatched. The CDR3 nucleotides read TGCAGTGCTCCCCCCGAGTCGAGAGCGGGACTTAATACGCAGTATTTT. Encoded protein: CSAPPESRAGLNTQYF.

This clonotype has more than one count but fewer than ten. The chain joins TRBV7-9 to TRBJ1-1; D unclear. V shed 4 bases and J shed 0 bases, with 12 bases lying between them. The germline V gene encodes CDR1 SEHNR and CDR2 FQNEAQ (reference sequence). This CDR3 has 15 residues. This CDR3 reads CASSSLLSLNTEAFF. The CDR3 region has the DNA TGTGCCAGCAGCTCCCTTCTTTCCCTGAACACTGAAGCTTTCTTT.